The source of this T cell receptor beta chain is a study of blood T cells in healthy people across ages. Germline CDR1 and CDR2: LGHDT and YNNKEL (reference sequence). The CDR3 is 13 residues long. Between the trimmed V and J ends, which lost 3 bases and 6 bases, there was a span of 11 bases. Alongside a J-beta primer mix, a sample-barcoded 5' primer served in a second PCR lasting 7 to 11 cycles. MiXCR was run by TCRdb on the 5' RACE reads, yielding one entry per CDR3 protein. The table has around 800,000 distinct CDR3 sequences, 62% seen once. For this clonotype: The antigen remains unidentified.

Study-wide results and caveats: The donors' CMV status was not determined, possibly confounding changes in expanded clonotypes. Researchers report that TCR beta diversity correlated strongly with naive T cell percentage. The study found more naive CD4+ cells and higher diversity in long-lived than aged donors. Unsorted PBMCs prevented conclusive naive versus antigen-experienced comparison.

The TCR comes from a man aged 25 to 40 in good health. The chain employs TRBV3-1 and TRBJ1-2; tentatively, D is TRBD1 (6 bases). Specimen: blood. The CDR3 DNA reads as TGTGCCAGCAGCCAGGACAGTGGGCATGGCTACACCTTC. It encodes CASSQDSGHGYTF.